Following are 32 T cell receptor beta chains from one sample sequenced in a study of blood T cell repertoires in COVID-19 (dated by TCRdb to 2018 to 2021). Library method: the immunoSEQ multiplex PCR assay. Entries here come from immuneACCESS through TCRdb and include only in-frame sequences with V and J called. Some clones fail to appear in such tables; in the studies checked, an unresolved V gene covers under half of the shortfall, and the cause of the remainder is unknown. In this sample the table shows 250,000 to 300,000 clones, 88% of which occur a single time. Clones ranked in the top ten supply around 0.9% of the sample. The sample taken for sequencing was PBMCs or T cells enriched from blood (not recorded which). All receptors come from a woman aged 25 to 39 who had recovered from COVID-19.

V usage is TRBV5-1 and J usage is TRBJ2-1; TRBD2 matches 12 bases. This CDR3 is 15 amino acids long. Germline CDR1 SGHRS, CDR2 YFSETQ. V was pared by 4 bases and J by 9 bases, with 8 bases of the junction left unmatched. The CDR3 region is CASSHGLAGLGEQFF. Written as DNA, the CDR3 is TGCGCCAGCAGCCACGGACTAGCGGGACTGGGTGAGCAGTTCTTC.

The CDR3 DNA reads TGTGCCAGCAGTTCCCTATCAGGCAAGTACGAGCAGTACTTC. Amino acid sequence: CASSSLSGKYEQYF. This chain connects TRBV6-5 to TRBJ2-7; D uncertain. This CDR3 comprises 14 residues. Trimming left V 4 bases short and J 4 bases short, with 14 bases between. From germline, CDR1 is MNHEY and CDR2 SVGAGI.

V and J are TRBV7-2 and TRBJ2-3, with 10 positions matching TRBD2. Germline trimming cut 2 bases from V and 5 bases from J; bases unmatched to any gene: 4. Looked up from germline, CDR1 is SGHTA and CDR2 is FQGNSA. This CDR3 is 15 amino acids long. This chain's CDR3 is CASSLYSGRGDTQYF. CDR3 nucleotide sequence: TGTGCCAGCAGCTTATACAGCGGGAGGGGAGATACGCAGTATTTT.

The V and J genes are TRBV28 and TRBJ2-2; D gene unclear. The CDR3 is made up of 12 amino acids. The V and J ends lost 7 bases and 4 bases respectively, with 7 bases between them. CDR1 is MDHEN, CDR2 SYDVKM, per germline. CDR3 sequence: CASIRATGELFF. CDR3 sequence (DNA): TGTGCCAGCATACGAGCCACCGGGGAGCTGTTTTTT.

The chain links TRBV2 to TRBJ1-6; D remains unclear. V dropped 6 bases and J dropped 9 bases, with 30 bases sitting between them. The CDR3 has 19 residues. CDR1 is SNHLY, CDR2 FYNNEI, per germline. The CDR3 loop is CASSLLTGRDPTGGSPLHF. The CDR3 region has the DNA TGTGCCAGCAGCCTGCTAACTGGCCGGGATCCCACCGGAGGTTCACCCCTCCACTTT. Full variable domain (rest looked up from reference TRBV2 and TRBJ1-6): EPEVTQTPSHQVTQMGQEVILRCVPISNHLYFYWYRQILGQKVEFLVSFYNNEISEKSEIFDDQFSVERPDGSNFTLKIRSTKLEDSAMYFCASSLLTGRDPTGGSPLHFGNGTRLTVT.

The rearrangement uses TRBV28 and TRBJ2-7, with 9 positions matching TRBD1. The CDR3 is 15 amino acids. The V gene's germline CDR1 is MDHEN and CDR2 SYDVKM. The ends lost 6 bases at V and 7 bases at J; junction bases unmatched: 13. This chain's CDR3 is CASSFPGQGGLEQYF. In nucleotides, the CDR3 is TGTGCCAGCAGCTTTCCGGGACAGGGCGGGTTGGAGCAGTACTTC.

In this sample, this clone turned up many times. The V and J genes are TRBV2 and TRBJ2-7; 8 positions match TRBD2. Per the germline V gene, CDR1 is SNHLY and CDR2 is FYNNEI. This CDR3 spans 14 amino acids. V was clipped by 4 bases and J by 3 bases; unmatched bases: 5. CDR3 loop: CASSGAGGLYEQYF. CDR3 coding DNA: TGTGCCAGCAGTGGGGCGGGGGGCCTCTACGAGCAGTACTTC.

This chain connects TRBV4-2 to TRBJ1-1; TRBD1 matches at 8 bases. Germline V gene lookup returns CDR1 LGHNA and CDR2 YNFKEQ. The trim removed 3 bases at V and 0 bases at J, leaving 6 bases unmatched. The CDR3 has 16 residues. The CDR3 sequence is CASSQTRTGMNTEAFF. The CDR3 DNA sequence: TGTGCCAGCAGCCAGACCAGGACAGGGATGAACACTGAAGCTTTCTTT.

The chain couples TRBV3-1 (or the pseudogene TRBV3-2) to TRBJ2-5, with D maybe TRBD2 (6 bases). V lost 2 bases and J lost 1, with 14 bases in between. The CDR3 runs 16 residues. Germline V gene sequence: CDR1 LGHDT, CDR2 YNNKEL (reference sequence). The CDR3 sequence is CASSQQGHGGQETQYF. The CDR3 region has the DNA TGTGCCAGCAGCCAACAGGGTCACGGGGGCCAAGAGACCCAGTACTTC.

The chain joins TRBV4-3 to TRBJ1-1; TRBD1 matches at 8 bases. Germline CDR1 LGHNA, CDR2 YSLEER. There are 20 residues in the CDR3. The junction had 19 bases not matched to a gene; V was cut back by 3 bases and J by 1 base. The DNA for the CDR3 is TGCGCCAGCAGCCATCCCCAGGGGGCTCCGGGGCTGATAAAGAACACTGAAGCTTTCTTT. Encoded protein: CASSHPQGAPGLIKNTEAFF.

V is TRBV7-9 and J is TRBJ2-5; no clear D. This CDR3 has 13 residues. Looked up from germline, CDR1 is SEHNR and CDR2 is FQNEAQ (reference sequence). Trimming took off 1 base at V and 5 bases at J, with 8 bases between the two ends. CDR3 bases: TGTGCCAGCAGCTTAGGCCCCCGGGAGACCCAGTACTTC. Translated: CASSLGPRETQYF.

The rearrangement links TRBV27 to TRBJ1-6, with 8 bases fitting TRBD1. Trimming took 6 bases from V and 10 from J; bases not matched to a gene: 2. Germline-derived CDR1 and CDR2 are MNHEY and SMNVEV (reference sequence). CDR3 length equals 12 residues. CDR3 nucleotides: TGTGCCAGCAGCCAGGGGGCGTCACCCCTCCACTTT. This sequence encodes CASSQGASPLHF.

The chain links TRBV5-4 to TRBJ2-7; TRBD1 agrees at 9 bases. The trim removed 4 bases at V and 4 bases at J, leaving 6 bases unmatched. This CDR3 is built from 14 residues. The germline V gene has CDR1 SGHNT and CDR2 YYREEE (reference sequence). This chain's CDR3 is CASSLPGQGYEQYF. CDR3 sequence (DNA): TGTGCCAGCAGCCTGCCGGGACAGGGTTACGAGCAGTACTTC.

This chain links TRBV6-5 with TRBJ2-6; D is ambiguous. The V gene's germline CDR1 is MNHEY and CDR2 SVGAGI. Trimming shortened V by 5 bases and J by 0 bases, and 5 bases separated the two germline ends. CDR3 length: 14 amino acids. CDR3 sequence reads: CASSPSSGANVLTF. The CDR3 DNA reads as TGTGCCAGCAGTCCGAGCTCTGGGGCCAACGTCCTGACTTTC.

The chain joins TRBV7-2 to TRBJ1-5; no firm D call. Germline-derived CDR1 and CDR2 are SGHTA and FQGNSA. The CDR3 consists of 15 residues. V was trimmed by 3 bases and J by 4 bases, leaving 13 bases between them. CDR3 in amino acids: CASSFDQSENQPQHF. CDR3 sequence (DNA): TGTGCCAGCAGCTTTGATCAGAGCGAAAATCAGCCCCAGCATTTT. Full variable domain (outside the CDR3, taken from reference TRBV7-2 and TRBJ1-5): GAGVSQSPSNKVTEKGKDVELRCDPISGHTALYWYRQSLGQGLEFLIYFQGNSAPDKSGLPSDRFSAERTGGSVSTLTIQRTQQEDSAVYLCASSFDQSENQPQHFGDGTRLSIL.

The count of this clone is one. The J gene is TRBJ1-4, the V gene TRBV5-4, with D possibly matching TRBD1 (5 bases). Germline V lookup: CDR1 SGHNT, CDR2 YYREEE (reference sequence). The CDR3 length is 15 residues. Trimming removed 4 bases at V and 2 bases at J, with 12 bases between. CDR3 sequence (DNA): TGTGCCAGCAGCGTAGCAGGGTACACTAATGAAAAACTGTTTTTT. As protein: CASSVAGYTNEKLFF.

This chain connects TRBV7-9 to TRBJ1-2; D might be TRBD1 (6 bases). The V gene's germline CDR1 is SEHNR and CDR2 FQNEAQ (reference sequence). The CDR3 runs to 14 residues. V was trimmed by 2 bases and J by 9 bases, leaving 16 bases between them. The CDR3 sequence: CASSLTRQDTSYTF. In DNA, the CDR3 is TGTGCCAGCAGCTTAACGAGACAGGATACAAGCTACACCTTC.

There are a few counts of this clone. This chain joins TRBV6-5 and TRBJ1-2, with TRBD1 matching over 8 bases. CDR3 length equals 15 residues. CDR1 is MNHEY and CDR2 is SVGAGI in the germline V gene. Trimming took 6 bases from V and 2 from J; bases not matched to a gene: 8. The CDR3 spells CASRRMRTGNYGYTF. CDR3 bases: TGTGCCAGCAGACGAATGCGGACAGGGAACTATGGCTACACCTTC.

This clone showed up just once. V and J are TRBV7-9 and TRBJ1-1; 8 bases line up with TRBD1. The trim removed 1 base at V and 6 bases at J, leaving 10 bases unmatched. The germline gives CDR1 SEHNR, CDR2 FQNEAQ (reference sequence). The CDR3 is 16 residues long. CDR3 nucleotides: TGTGCCAGCAGCTTAGTAGCAGGACAGGGCGCGTCTGAAGCTTTCTTT. It yields the protein CASSLVAGQGASEAFF.

The chain combines TRBV6-2 or TRBV6-3 with TRBJ1-1; TRBD1 is a possible D gene (5 bases). CDR3 length: 15 residues. Trimming left V 2 bases short and J 5 bases short, with 15 bases between. In germline, CDR1 is MNHEY, CDR2 SVGEGT. As DNA, the CDR3 is TGTGCCAGCAGTTACGGGCGGGGGATGAGTACTGAAGCTTTCTTT. Its protein is CASSYGRGMSTEAFF.

This chain uses TRBV27 with TRBJ1-5; D gene unclear. V was clipped by 0 bases and J by 8 bases, with 11 bases between them. This CDR3 region has 14 residues. Germline CDR1 is MNHEY and CDR2 is SMNVEV (reference sequence). This CDR3 reads CASSLSGVGKPQHF. In nucleotides, the CDR3 is TGTGCCAGCAGTTTATCTGGGGTCGGGAAGCCCCAGCATTTT.

The rearrangement joins TRBV30 to TRBJ1-2; D not resolved. The CDR3 consists of 14 residues. Trimming took off 0 bases at V and 2 bases at J, with 10 bases between the two ends. Germline V gene data show CDR1 as GTSNPN and CDR2 as SVGIG (reference sequence). In DNA, the CDR3 is TGTGCCTGGAGTGTAGCAGGTCCGAACTATGGCTACACCTTC. This codes for CAWSVAGPNYGYTF.

CDR3 sequence: CASSVQTGGSIYGYTF. The CDR3 region has the DNA TGTGCCAGCAGCGTTCAGACAGGAGGCTCTATCTATGGCTACACCTTC. The chain carries TRBV9 and TRBJ1-2; the D gene is possibly TRBD1 (6 bases). Germline loops: CDR1 SGDLS, CDR2 YYNGEE. The CDR3 contains 16 residues. V was pared by 2 bases and J by 4 bases, with 18 bases between.

This clone was detected once. The chain uses TRBV28 and TRBJ2-2; a weak D match, TRBD1 (7 bases). V was shortened by 5 bases and J by 3 bases, with 13 bases between the two germline ends. Germline-derived CDR1 and CDR2 are MDHEN and SYDVKM. This CDR3 contains 15 residues. The CDR3 coding sequence is TGTGCCAGCAGTCCAGGGGGGATCTACACCGGGGAGCTGTTTTTT. As protein: CASSPGGIYTGELFF.

V is TRBV7-3 and J is TRBJ1-5; TRBD1 matches 7 bases. Per the germline V gene, CDR1 is SGHTA and CDR2 is FQGTGA. V dropped 3 bases and J dropped 7; count of bases not matched to a gene: 3. The CDR3 length is 13 residues. The CDR3 protein is CASSLTRGQPQHF. The CDR3 DNA follows: TGTGCCAGCAGCTTGACCAGGGGGCAGCCCCAGCATTTT.

The chain couples TRBV2 to TRBJ2-1, with TRBD1 matching 7 bases. Germline V lookup: CDR1 SNHLY, CDR2 FYNNEI. Trimming removed 7 bases from V and 5 bases from J; junction bases left unmatched: 11. The CDR3 loop spans 15 amino acids. This CDR3 is CASKRARGYDNEQFF. CDR3 coding DNA: TGTGCCAGCAAAAGAGCCAGGGGGTACGACAATGAGCAGTTCTTC. The entire variable domain, with the rest obtained from reference TRBV2 and TRBJ2-1, is as follows: EPEVTQTPSHQVTQMGQEVILRCVPISNHLYFYWYRQILGQKVEFLVSFYNNEISEKSEIFDDQFSVERPDGSNFTLKIRSTKLEDSAMYFCASKRARGYDNEQFFGPGTRLTVL.

The V and J genes are TRBV7-8 and TRBJ1-1; 7 bases are a match to TRBD1. V shed 5 bases and J 2 bases; nucleotides not matched to a gene: 5. Per germline, CDR1 SGHVS and CDR2 FQNEAQ. This CDR3 region has 14 residues. The CDR3 nucleotides are TGTGCCAGCAGCCCGGGACAGAGAAACACTGAAGCTTTCTTT. Its protein product is CASSPGQRNTEAFF.

The genes are TRBV7-9 and TRBJ1-3; D possibly corresponds to TRBD1 (6 bases). V was pared by 5 bases and J by 0 bases, with 11 bases between. In germline, CDR1 is SEHNR, CDR2 FQNEAQ (reference sequence). This CDR3 region has 15 residues. CDR3: CASSGGGASGNTIYF. The CDR3 DNA reads as TGTGCCAGCAGCGGAGGGGGGGCCTCTGGAAACACCATATATTTT.

This clone is a singleton in its sample. The chain recombines TRBV28 with TRBJ2-7; D remains ambiguous. Trimming stripped 6 bases from V and 1 base from J, with 13 bases between. Germline CDR1 MDHEN, CDR2 SYDVKM. The CDR3 extends over 14 amino acids. CDR3 residues: CASSSPAVSYEQYF. CDR3 nucleotide sequence: TGTGCCAGCAGCTCTCCGGCGGTGTCCTACGAGCAGTACTTC.

The chain employs TRBV28 and TRBJ1-6; no clear D. Germline V gives CDR1 MDHEN, CDR2 SYDVKM. CDR3 length equals 12 residues. Trimming took 3 bases from V and 9 from J, leaving 6 bases between them. CDR3 coding DNA: TGTGCCAGCAGTTTGCGGGTTTCACCCCTCCACTTT. Its translation: CASSLRVSPLHF. Complete variable domain (other parts from reference TRBV28 and TRBJ1-6): DVKVTQSSRYLVKRTGEKVFLECVQDMDHENMFWYRQDPGLGLRLIYFSYDVKMKEKGDIPEGYSVSREKKERFSLILESASTNQTSMYLCASSLRVSPLHFGNGTRLTVT.

The chain combines TRBV10-3 with TRBJ1-1; tentatively, D is TRBD1 (6 bases). This CDR3 has 15 amino acids. Trimming left V 10 bases short and J 0 bases short, with 18 bases between. Germline V CDR1 and CDR2: ENHRY, SYGVKD. CDR3 nucleotide sequence: TGTGCCACCAAGCGTCGGGACAACATGAACACTGAAGCTTTCTTT. Translating gives CATKRRDNMNTEAFF.

V and J are TRBV30 and TRBJ2-1; D is possibly TRBD2 (6 bases). Trimming took 6 bases from V and 5 from J, leaving 11 bases between them. Germline loops: CDR1 GTSNPN, CDR2 SVGIG (reference sequence). The CDR3 contains 12 residues. The CDR3 DNA follows: TGTGCCTGCGGACTACCTAACAATGAGCAGTTCTTC. It encodes CACGLPNNEQFF.